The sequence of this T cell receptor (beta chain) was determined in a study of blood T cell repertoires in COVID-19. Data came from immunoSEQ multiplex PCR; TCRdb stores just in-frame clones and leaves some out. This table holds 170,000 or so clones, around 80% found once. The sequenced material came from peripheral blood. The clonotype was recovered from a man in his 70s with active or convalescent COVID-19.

The CDR3 DNA sequence: TGTGCCAGCTCGCAAGAGGTAGATACGCAGTATTTT. The encoded protein is CASSQEVDTQYF. The chain recombines TRBV18 with TRBJ2-3; D gene unclear. This CDR3 comprises 12 residues. Trimming took 6 bases from V and 5 from J, leaving 9 bases between them. Per germline, CDR1 KGHSH and CDR2 LQKENI.